This T cell receptor (beta chain) was sequenced during a study of CXCR3-negative and CXCR3-positive naive CD8 T cells. Study results and limitations: Comparably high diversity marked both naive subsets, whereas memory CD8+ cells had much lower diversity. Both naive subsets carried similar amounts of surface CD5, so TCR strength was inferred from TRB CDR3 properties.

The study made its TRB cDNA libraries by 5' RACE, adding UMI labels. TCRdb reprocessed the 5' RACE reads and stores each CDR3 protein as one record, lacking DNA. The sample has 55,000 to 65,000 distinct CDR3 sequences. Details on this clonotype: Its cognate antigen is unknown.

The CDR3 spans 15 residues. The material sequenced was naive CXCR3- CD8+ T cells from blood. Subset of the sample: CD45RO-CCR7+CD27+CD95- naive CD8+ T cells lacking CXCR3 (TNR3-). The TCR comes from a human donor in good health. Some clones in this sample may be carry-over from other donors' samples. The chain combines TRBV23-1 with TRBJ2-7; there is no DNA to check the TCRdb D call of TRBD1. TRBV23-1 is known as an ORF, though its function is uncertain. CDR3: CASSQSSTRAYEQYF.